Below are 27 T cell receptor beta chains sequenced from a single sample in a study of T cells after yellow fever vaccination. MiXCR was run by TCRdb on the 5' RACE reads, yielding one entry per CDR3 protein. The sample includes roughly 520,000 distinct CDR3 sequences, about a fifth of them seen just once. Source: PBMCs, taken less than 25 days after the first yellow fever vaccination. These TCRs come from a man aged 18 to 29 who received the YFV17D yellow fever vaccine.

The chain combines TRBV5-1 with TRBJ1-1; D uncertain. Germline CDR1 is SGHRS and CDR2 is YFSETQ. Trimming removed 1 base at V and 4 bases at J, with 8 bases between. The CDR3 covers 13 residues. In DNA, the CDR3 is TGCGCCAGCAGCTTGTCCCAGATCACTGAAGCTTTCTTT. Amino acid sequence: CASSLSQITEAFF.

This chain links TRBV4-2 with TRBJ1-1, with unresolved D. Deletions cut 0 bases from V and 5 bases from J, with 13 bases between. This CDR3 spans 15 amino acids. Germline CDR1 is LGHNA and CDR2 is YNFKEQ. As DNA, the CDR3 is TGTGCCAGCAGCCAAGATAAGAACCGGGGTACTGAAGCTTTCTTT. Translating it yields CASSQDKNRGTEAFF.

The rearrangement uses TRBV7-2 and TRBJ1-3; no clear D. This CDR3 has 17 residues. Germline lookup yields CDR1 SGHTA and CDR2 FQGNSA. V lost 3 bases and J 2 bases, leaving 17 bases between the germline ends. The CDR3 DNA is TGTGCCAGCAGCTTTGCCGGCCAGCCAGGAACTGGAAACACCATATATTTT. Translation gives CASSFAGQPGTGNTIYF.

Only a few counts were recorded for this clonotype. V usage is TRBV2 and J usage is TRBJ2-7; perhaps D is TRBD1 or TRBD2 (7 bases each). The CDR3 is 14 amino acids. Trimming stripped 7 bases from V and 7 bases from J, with 20 bases between. CDR1 SNHLY and CDR2 FYNNEI come from the germline V gene. The CDR3 DNA sequence: TGTGCCAGCAAGGTCGGCAGGGGGAGGGTGGAGCAGTACTTC. This translates into CASKVGRGRVEQYF. Using reference TRBV2 and TRBJ2-7 for the parts outside the CDR3, the full variable domain is EPEVTQTPSHQVTQMGQEVILRCVPISNHLYFYWYRQILGQKVEFLVSFYNNEISEKSEIFDDQFSVERPDGSNFTLKIRSTKLEDSAMYFCASKVGRGRVEQYFGPGTRLTVT.

V gene TRBV18 combines with J gene TRBJ2-6, with 7 nucleotides matching TRBD2. The CDR3 length is 17 residues. The germline CDR1 and CDR2 sequences are KGHSH and LQKENI. After removal of 6 bases from V and 0 bases from J, the junction contained 8 bases not matched to a gene. CDR3 in DNA: TGTGCCAGCTCGGATTATCAGCGGGACTCTGGGGCCAACGTCCTGACTTTC. This translates into CASSDYQRDSGANVLTF. Supplemented by reference TRBV18 and TRBJ2-6, the full variable domain reads NAGVMQNPRHLVRRRGQEARLRCSPMKGHSHVYWYRQLPEEGLKFMVYLQKENIIDESGMPKERFSAEFPKEGPSILRIQQVVRGDSAAYFCASSDYQRDSGANVLTFGAGSRLTVL.

This chain links TRBV7-2 with TRBJ2-7; D gene ambiguous. Looked up from germline, CDR1 is SGHTA and CDR2 is FQGNSA. The CDR3 runs to 15 residues. V was pared by 4 bases and J by 4 bases, with 17 bases between. Written as DNA, the CDR3 is TGTGCCAGCAGCTCGAGTACCGGACCATATTACGAGCAGTACTTC. This sequence encodes CASSSSTGPYYEQYF. Full variable domain (remainder filled in from reference TRBV7-2 and TRBJ2-7): GAGVSQSPSNKVTEKGKDVELRCDPISGHTALYWYRQSLGQGLEFLIYFQGNSAPDKSGLPSDRFSAERTGGSVSTLTIQRTQQEDSAVYLCASSSSTGPYYEQYFGPGTRLTVT.

This clonotype was detected a few times. V gene TRBV7-2 combines with J gene TRBJ1-1; D unresolved. Germline V gene lookup returns CDR1 SGHTA and CDR2 FQGNSA. The length of the CDR3 is 13 residues. The V gene lost 6 bases and the J gene lost 0 bases, with 8 bases spanning the gap. CDR3 amino acids: CASSQQLNTEAFF. CDR3 nucleotides: TGTGCCAGCAGTCAACAGCTGAACACTGAAGCTTTCTTT.

CDR3 amino acids: CASRLSFLGQETQYF. The CDR3 DNA reads as TGTGCCAGCAGGCTCAGCTTCCTTGGGCAAGAGACCCAGTACTTC. The chain combines TRBV11-2 with TRBJ2-5; D remains ambiguous. There are 15 residues in the CDR3. The V end lost 6 bases, the J end lost 2 bases, and 16 bases lay between the germline ends. CDR1 is SGHAT, CDR2 FQNNGV, per germline.

The table lists this clonotype with a few counts. The chain carries TRBV3-1 and TRBJ2-1; TRBD1 agrees at 8 bases. Germline CDR1 LGHDT, CDR2 YNNKEL (reference sequence). Germline trimming cut 10 bases from V and 2 bases from J; bases unmatched to any gene: 4. This CDR3 region has 13 residues. The CDR3 region is CATTTGAYNEQFF. DNA for the CDR3: TGTGCCACCACGACAGGGGCCTACAATGAGCAGTTCTTC.

This clonotype showed up just a few times. The rearrangement uses TRBV3-1 and TRBJ1-2; TRBD1 aligns across 8 bases. Trimming cost V 3 bases and J 4 bases; bases outside gene matches: 19. Germline CDR1 is LGHDT and CDR2 is YNNKEL (reference sequence). This CDR3 has 19 residues. CDR3 region: CASSHYWDRTTPGGYGYTF. The CDR3, as DNA: TGTGCCAGCAGCCATTACTGGGACAGGACTACGCCCGGGGGCTATGGCTACACCTTC.

J is TRBJ2-2 and V is TRBV7-2; D not resolved. The CDR3 consists of 14 residues. Germline V gene lookup returns CDR1 SGHTA and CDR2 FQGNSA. With 3 bases removed from V and 0 bases from J, the gap between germline ends came to 5 bases. CDR3 sequence reads: CASSFNPNTGELFF. DNA for the CDR3: TGTGCCAGCAGCTTCAACCCGAACACCGGGGAGCTGTTTTTT. The whole variable domain, filled in from reference TRBV7-2 and TRBJ2-2, reads GAGVSQSPSNKVTEKGKDVELRCDPISGHTALYWYRQSLGQGLEFLIYFQGNSAPDKSGLPSDRFSAERTGGSVSTLTIQRTQQEDSAVYLCASSFNPNTGELFFGEGSRLTVL.

This clonotype was seen a few times. The DNA of the CDR3 is TGTGCCAGCACCAAGGGGACAATCTATGGCTACACCTTC. This gives the protein CASTKGTIYGYTF. The genes are TRBV6-1 and TRBJ1-2; D possibly corresponds to TRBD1 (6 bases). Germline assignment: CDR1 MNHNS and CDR2 SASEGT. The length of the CDR3 is 13 residues. With 7 bases removed from V and 4 bases from J, the gap between germline ends came to 13 bases.

CDR3 nucleotide sequence: TGTGCCAGCAGTCGGGGGCCGGGCAATGAGCAGTTCTTC. Protein product: CASSRGPGNEQFF. This chain uses TRBV6-1 with TRBJ2-1, with D possibly called TRBD1 or TRBD2 (6 bases each). CDR1 is MNHNS, CDR2 SASEGT, per germline. V lost 5 bases, J lost 6 bases, and 11 bases lay in between. This CDR3 has 13 amino acids.

The chain is built from TRBV6-4 and TRBJ2-7; the D is unclear. Germline V gene sequence: CDR1 MRHNA, CDR2 SNTAGT. The length of the CDR3 is 14 residues. The V end was cut by 8 bases, the J end by 3 bases, with 17 bases between. Written as DNA, the CDR3 is TGTGCCAGCGAGTATAGCCCAGGCCACTACGAGCAGTACTTC. Amino acids: CASEYSPGHYEQYF.

This chain uses TRBV28 with TRBJ1-2; D not resolved. The V end lost 3 bases, the J end lost 2 bases, and 7 bases lay between the germline ends. CDR1 MDHEN and CDR2 SYDVKM come from the germline V gene. The CDR3 loop spans 13 amino acids. CDR3 in amino acids: CASSFNKNYGYTF. Written as DNA, the CDR3 is TGTGCCAGCAGTTTCAACAAGAACTATGGCTACACCTTC.

This clonotype was observed once. This chain joins TRBV12-3 or TRBV12-4 and TRBJ2-3; no firm D call. The CDR3 sequence is 16 residues long. The V end lost 3 bases, the J end lost 2 bases, and 15 bases lay between the germline ends. The CDR3 DNA is TGTGCCAGCAGTTTTAAAAGGAACAGTAACACAGATACGCAGTATTTT. Protein sequence: CASSFKRNSNTDTQYF.

This chain links TRBV12-3 or TRBV12-4 with TRBJ2-7, with D perhaps TRBD1 or TRBD2 (5 bases each). The V end was cut by 5 bases, the J end by 8 bases, with 13 bases between. The CDR3 contains 12 residues. The DNA for the CDR3 is TGTGCCAGCAGTCCGGGACGGTACAAGCAGTACTTC. It specifies CASSPGRYKQYF.

In its sample, this clonotype was seen a few times. The chain carries TRBV12-3 or TRBV12-4 and TRBJ2-5; D unresolved. Trimming pared 1 base from V and 5 bases from J, leaving 14 bases between. The length of the CDR3 is 15 residues. The CDR3 DNA reads TGTGCCAGCAGTTTAGTAGCTGGCGTGGGGGAGACCCAGTACTTC. It codes for CASSLVAGVGETQYF.

V usage is TRBV11-1 and J usage is TRBJ1-2; 9 nucleotides agree with TRBD1. The CDR3 length is 18 residues. The ends lost 5 bases at V and 7 bases at J; junction bases unmatched: 20. CDR1 is SGHAT and CDR2 is FQDESV in the germline V gene (reference sequence). The CDR3 nucleotides read TGTGCCAGCAGCCCGACCGGGACAGGGTCTCCTTTTATTCGTGGCTACACCTTC. The encoded protein is CASSPTGTGSPFIRGYTF.

The rearrangement uses TRBV12-3 or TRBV12-4 and TRBJ2-1; 10 bases are a match to TRBD2. V was clipped by 6 bases and J by 7 bases; unmatched bases: 9. CDR3 size: 15 residues. CDR3 in amino acids: CASRKSGGDRNEQFF. The CDR3 coding sequence is TGTGCCAGCAGGAAAAGCGGGGGGGACCGGAATGAGCAGTTCTTC.

The rearrangement links TRBV20-1 to TRBJ1-1, with 7 bases lining up with TRBD1. Germline values: CDR1 DFQATT, CDR2 SNEGSKA (reference sequence). This CDR3 contains 13 residues. The ends lost 6 bases at V and 4 bases at J; junction bases unmatched: 8. The CDR3 protein is CSASGGWSTEAFF. In DNA, the CDR3 is TGCAGTGCATCAGGGGGTTGGAGCACTGAAGCTTTCTTT.

The J gene is TRBJ1-1, the V gene TRBV2; 9 nucleotides agree with TRBD1. Trimming removed 6 bases from V and 5 bases from J; junction bases left unmatched: 7. The CDR3 has 14 amino acids. Germline-derived CDR1 and CDR2 are SNHLY and FYNNEI. The CDR3 DNA reads as TGTGCCAGCAGGGACCACAGGGGGCAAACTGAAGCTTTCTTT. Residues: CASRDHRGQTEAFF.

This rearrangement joins TRBV4-3 to TRBJ2-1, with TRBD2 matching 9 bases. The CDR3 has 16 amino acids. V lost 1 base, J lost 4 bases, and 5 bases stayed unmatched. The germline V gene has CDR1 LGHNA and CDR2 YSLEER. CDR3 coding DNA: TGCGCCAGCAGCCAAGCACCGAGCGGGGGGTACAATGAGCAGTTCTTC. Residues: CASSQAPSGGYNEQFF.

J is TRBJ2-6 and V is TRBV30, with D possibly being TRBD1 (7 bases). Trimming shortened V by 5 bases and J by 0 bases, and 11 bases separated the two germline ends. The germline CDR1 and CDR2 sequences are GTSNPN and SVGIG (reference sequence). The CDR3 consists of 15 residues. CDR3 protein: CAWAGQYSGANVLTF. The CDR3 region has the DNA TGTGCCTGGGCGGGACAGTACTCTGGGGCCAACGTCCTGACTTTC. The variable domain in full, with the rest retrieved from reference TRBV30 and TRBJ2-6, is SQTIHQWPATLVQPVGSPLSLECTVEGTSNPNLYWYRQAAGRGLQLLFYSVGIGQISSEVPQNLSASRPQDRQFILSSKKLLLSDSGFYLCAWAGQYSGANVLTFGAGSRLTVL.

The CDR3 here is CSAREWTPFYNEQFF. In DNA form, the CDR3 reads TGCAGTGCTAGAGAGTGGACCCCATTCTACAATGAGCAGTTCTTC. The chain is built from TRBV20-1 and TRBJ2-1; D not certain. The V end was cut by 0 bases, the J end by 3 bases, with 12 bases between. Germline-derived CDR1 and CDR2 are DFQATT and SNEGSKA (reference sequence). The length of the CDR3 is 15 residues.

The V gene is TRBV5-4, the J gene TRBJ2-1, with 10 nucleotides matching TRBD1. V shed 2 bases and J 5 bases; nucleotides not matched to a gene: 4. The germline V gene has CDR1 SGHNT and CDR2 YYREEE (reference sequence). The CDR3 runs 15 residues. The CDR3: CASSFGQGGDNEQFF. The CDR3, as DNA: TGTGCCAGCAGCTTTGGACAGGGGGGGGACAATGAGCAGTTCTTC.

This rearrangement joins TRBV14 to TRBJ2-3; no clear D. CDR1 is SGHDN and CDR2 is FVKESK in the germline V gene. Trimming removed 3 bases from V and 6 bases from J, with 10 bases in between. The CDR3 is 13 amino acids. DNA of the CDR3: TGTGCCAGCAGCCAGCTGCTAGGGGATACGCAGTATTTT. This sequence encodes CASSQLLGDTQYF.